This T cell receptor beta chain was observed in a study of shared clonotypes between healthy human individuals (dated by TCRdb to between 2020 and 2021). About the investigation overall: The cohort comprised a couple of women and three men aged 18 to 49 years. The study deeply sequenced blood TCR repertoires of about 5 healthy adults to estimate repertoire size and the extent of clonotype sharing between individuals. Each donor's leukapheresis produced roughly between about 0.85 and 10 billion PBMCs. For each donor, CD4 naive and CD4 memory were each run on three plates, CD8 naive on two plates, and CD8 memory on one plate. To increase sequencing depth and limit assay-specific biases, different laboratories used diverse techniques to prepare libraries and sequence TCR repertoires.

Concerning this clone: Its antigen has not been determined. Per-base qualities were not stored, and no clone one base away is much larger.

What the research found in general, with its limitations: Because the study included only a small number of donors, the genetic and exposure-history diversity represented was limited. Clonotypes shared by all four sorted-subset donors showed higher generation probabilities than non-shared clonotypes. Only blood was sampled, and tissue TCR repertoires likely differ from those in blood. Across a few donors, about 4.5% of naive CD4, more than 3% of naive CD8, about 2% of memory CD4, and 0.3% to 0.45% of memory CD8 clonotypes were shared. Estimated clonotype richness was generally larger for naive than for memory subsets. Pairwise subsampling led to the expectation that sequencing depth would affect the degree of clonotype sharing among donors. Rarefaction of sorted-subset datasets indicated incomplete sequencing despite the large sequencing depth.

Using the deep immunoSEQ assay, multiplex PCR amplified TCR CDR3 regions from genomic DNA. Extracted genomic DNA from each cell subset was spread evenly across all wells of several immunoSEQ 96-well plates, with each plate serving as a replicate. For sorted subsets, 200 to 250 ng genomic DNA, equal to tens of thousands of T cell genomes, was loaded into each replicate PCR. Purified libraries were quantified with a Qubit 3.0 fluorometer, sized on a Bioanalyzer 2100, and re-quantified with the KAPA Library Quantification kit. Every immunoSEQ 96-well plate was sequenced on a separate single-read 150-cycle Illumina NextSeq 550 flow cell. In the authors' own workflow: Because only junctional sequences without quality scores were contained in the immunoSEQ output, filtering matching that applied to full-length reads could not be performed. To assign V/J genes and CDR3, sequences were annotated against IMGT germline references using PyIR, a Python wrapper for IgBLAST v1.9. Reads with weak V/J assignments (E-value above 1e-6), missing CDR3, stop codons, out-of-frame junctions, or ambiguous translated residues were removed. V3J clonotypes were defined as sequences sharing an identical inferred V gene, J gene, and CDR3 amino acid sequence. Percentage overlap between repertoires was computed as shared unique clonotypes divided by the size of the smaller repertoire. RTK rarefaction, the Chao1 estimator, and Recon v2.1 estimates of unobserved clonotypes were used to assess repertoire richness. For all TCRbeta clonotypes obtained by the gDNA method from a handful of donors, generation probabilities were computed with OLGA. Imported from immuneACCESS, the table was reduced by TCRdb to in-frame sequences with V and J called. These copies leave out some clones; in studies compared against another copy, an unresolved V gene accounts for under half, and the cause of the remainder is not known. That table gives V, J and clone size, and the DNA gave D and trimming. For this sample there are some 2 million clones; 85% to 95% appear just once. More than 0.1% of the sample is held by the ten biggest clonotypes.

V is pared back by 4 bases and J by 0 bases, with 19 bases lying between the germline termini. From the cysteine up to the phenylalanine, the CDR3 has a length of 18 residues. Only CDR3 DNA is held: 54 bases, read in frame from base 1. In the germline V gene (reference sequence), CDR1 corresponds to SEHNR and CDR2 to FQNEAQ. Donors were healthy HIV-negative adults with no recently reported acute infections or vaccinations. Every donor was a Caucasian adult living in Nashville, Tennessee, USA. CD4+ T cells were enriched by magnetic negative selection, after which naive cells were positively selected on CD45RA and the negative fraction was taken as the memory subset. Blood was collected by leukapheresis, and PBMCs were isolated by Ficoll-Histopaque density gradient centrifugation and then cryopreserved in liquid nitrogen vapor phase. Analytical flow cytometry was used to check the purity and quantity of each magnetically sorted T cell population. From each sorted fraction, genomic DNA was isolated and quantified by UV absorbance on a Nanodrop 2000c.

This receptor was identified in a man aged 18-30 years in good health. Material for sequencing was naive CD4+ T cells sorted from blood. The meaning of the sample's cell subset or site label: CD45RA+ positively selected. The chain is made from TRBV7-9 and TRBJ2-1; too little of a D gene remains to name it. The DNA is as follows: TGTGCCAGCAGCTGGATACGTCGTAAACCTAGCTCCTACAATGAGCAGTTCTTC. It translates as CASSWIRRKPSSYNEQFF.